These T cell receptor beta chains were read from a single sample in a study of identical twins. One entry per CDR3 protein, called by TCRdb with MiXCR from the 5' RACE reads. The repertoire holds 500,000 to 600,000 distinct CDR3 sequences, roughly a fifth seen once, with about 0.93% in the top ten. The same specimen was also included in a second study, on T cells expressing NK-cell markers.

Material: CD4+ T cells sorted from blood. Every receptor here comes from a woman aged 18-29 years in good health. Each CDR3 is given without its conserved first and last residue.

v_call	j_call	cdr3_aa
TRBV30	TRBJ1-1	AWSGTEAF
TRBV10-3	TRBJ1-1	ATSMVPPEAF
TRBV5-1	TRBJ2-5	ASSPGQAETQY
TRBV7-2	TRBJ2-1	ASSGVVASGAQF
TRBV20-1	TRBJ2-7	SAKGLAGGREQY
TRBV7-8	TRBJ2-1	ASSLVRLAYEQF
TRBV27	TRBJ1-5	AIGTGQPQH
TRBV12-3/TRBV12-4	TRBJ2-5	ASSLVGRTQY
TRBV20-1	TRBJ1-1	SAVRRGLGTEAF
TRBV29-1	TRBJ2-5	SGTSAEETQY
TRBV20-1	TRBJ2-1	SASNSRFLF
TRBV15	TRBJ2-7	ATSRDTPYEQY
TRBV5-1	TRBJ2-7	ASSLRVGGHEQY
TRBV20-1	TRBJ2-1	SARDLQGGNEQF
TRBV6-5	TRBJ2-1	ASSFTRIFSSYNEQF
TRBV10-3	TRBJ2-3	AISEVGGAGTDTQY
TRBV12-3/TRBV12-4	TRBJ2-1	ASSLASNNEQF
TRBV12-3/TRBV12-4	TRBJ2-7	ASGPWGRNDPYEQY